This passage covers 21 T cell receptor beta chains from one sample sequenced in a study of cytomegalovirus exposure and HLA in healthy donors. Researchers ran the PCR with 60 Vbeta and 13 Jbeta primers. Clones were read by immunoSEQ multiplex PCR, and TCRdb kept only the in-frame ones, dropping some. The sample has approximately 190,000 clones; more than 75% are singletons. Sequenced: PBMCs. These receptors were collected from a man aged 35-49 years in good health and CMV-seropositive.

J is TRBJ1-1 and V is TRBV6-5; possibly TRBD1 for D (6 bases). Trimming pared 2 bases from V and 3 bases from J, leaving 16 bases between. Germline CDR1 is MNHEY and CDR2 is SVGAGI. This CDR3 spans 16 amino acids. For the CDR3, the DNA is TGTGCCAGCAGTTACGGGGGCTCCCGGGGGGACACTGAAGCTTTCTTT. It codes for CASSYGGSRGDTEAFF.

The chain links TRBV5-8 to TRBJ1-2; 8 bases map to TRBD1. CDR3 length equals 16 residues. Trimming removed 2 bases from V and 2 bases from J; junction bases left unmatched: 8. Germline V lookup: CDR1 SGHTS, CDR2 YDEGEE. CDR3 in DNA: TGTGCCAGCAGCTTAGCCCCGGGACAGGAGAACTATGGCTACACCTTC. Protein: CASSLAPGQENYGYTF.

The chain is built from TRBV5-6 and TRBJ2-5, with 14 bases identical to TRBD2. Germline loops: CDR1 SGHDT, CDR2 YYEEEE. The V segment lost 4 bases and the J segment 4 bases; nucleotides outside the gene matches: 6. The CDR3 length is 16 residues. The CDR3 DNA follows: TGTGCCAGCAGCATCCGGACTAGCGGGGGGTTAGAGACCCAGTACTTC. This sequence encodes CASSIRTSGGLETQYF. Drawing the rest from reference TRBV5-6 and TRBJ2-5, the complete variable domain is DAGVTQSPTHLIKTRGQQVTLRCSPKSGHDTVSWYQQALGQGPQFIFQYYEEEERQRGNFPDRFSGHQFPNYSSELNVNALLLGDSALYLCASSIRTSGGLETQYFGPGTRLLVL.

The genes are TRBV10-2 and TRBJ2-2; the D gene is possibly TRBD1 (6 bases). Germline values: CDR1 WSHSY, CDR2 SAAADI. V was shortened by 6 bases and J by 1 base, with 9 bases between the two germline ends. The CDR3 has 14 amino acids. This CDR3 is CASRPRGNTGELFF. The CDR3 coding sequence is TGCGCCAGCAGACCCAGGGGGAACACCGGGGAGCTGTTTTTT.

This clone was found a few times. This chain links TRBV7-9 with TRBJ1-1, with TRBD1 matching over 9 bases. The V segment lost 0 bases and the J segment 10 bases; nucleotides outside the gene matches: 3. CDR1 and CDR2 (germline): SEHNR, FQNEAQ (reference sequence). The CDR3 has 13 amino acids. In DNA form, the CDR3 reads TGTGCCAGCAGCTTAGCGACAGGGGGAACAGCTTTCTTT. This codes for CASSLATGGTAFF.

The chain carries TRBV7-9 and TRBJ1-5; D remains unclear. V was shortened by 0 bases and J by 7 bases, with 13 bases between the two germline ends. CDR3 size: 15 residues. CDR1 is SEHNR, CDR2 FQNEAQ, per germline (reference sequence). CDR3 coding DNA: TGTGCCAGCAGCTTAGCGGGCGGGTTAAAGCAGCCCCAGCATTTT. This encodes CASSLAGGLKQPQHF.

The chain couples TRBV5-6 to TRBJ2-2; D may be TRBD1 (5 bases). Trimming took 4 bases from V and 1 from J, leaving 11 bases between them. CDR1 and CDR2 (germline): SGHDT, YYEEEE. The CDR3 length is 15 residues. As DNA, the CDR3 is TGTGCCAGCAGCCAATTCGACAGGAACACCGGGGAGCTGTTTTTT. Translation: CASSQFDRNTGELFF. The whole variable domain, remainder taken from reference TRBV5-6 and TRBJ2-2, is DAGVTQSPTHLIKTRGQQVTLRCSPKSGHDTVSWYQQALGQGPQFIFQYYEEEERQRGNFPDRFSGHQFPNYSSELNVNALLLGDSALYLCASSQFDRNTGELFFGEGSRLTVL.

J is TRBJ2-3 and V is TRBV10-3, with D maybe TRBD2 (6 bases). Germline CDR1 reads ENHRY; CDR2 reads SYGVKD. CDR3 length: 14 amino acids. The V end was cut by 4 bases, the J end by 6 bases, with 14 bases between. CDR3 region: CAISASGRGDTQYF. CDR3 nucleotide sequence: TGTGCCATCAGTGCGTCCGGGAGAGGGGATACGCAGTATTTT.

This clone is a singleton in its sample. This rearrangement joins TRBV27 to TRBJ2-5, with TRBD1 identical over 7 bases. Trimming cost V 6 bases and J 4 bases; bases outside gene matches: 5. CDR1 is MNHEY, CDR2 SMNVEV, per germline (reference sequence). CDR3 length: 13 amino acids. The CDR3 nucleotides read TGTGCCAGCAGCCAACAGGGGCGAGAGACCCAGTACTTC. Encoded protein: CASSQQGRETQYF.

Worth noting for this clone: This CDR3 is also generated by other DNA sequences in the sample. This chain joins TRBV9 and TRBJ2-1, with TRBD2 matching over 15 bases. This CDR3 has 15 amino acids. CDR1 and CDR2 from the germline V gene are SGDLS and YYNGEE. After removal of 4 bases from V and 7 bases from J, the junction contained 3 bases not matched to a gene. The CDR3 nucleotides are TGTGCCAGCAGCTCGGGACTAGCGGGGGGTAATGAGCAGTTCTTC. This sequence encodes CASSSGLAGGNEQFF.

The chain employs TRBV7-9 and TRBJ2-2; D might be TRBD2 (7 bases). Germline CDR1 is SEHNR and CDR2 is FQNEAQ (reference sequence). With 4 bases removed from V and 6 bases from J, the gap between germline ends came to 12 bases. This CDR3 is 14 amino acids long. The CDR3 DNA reads TGTGCCAGCAGCTCCGAGGGGGGGGCCGGGGAGCTGTTTTTT. Amino acid sequence: CASSSEGGAGELFF.

In this sample, this clone turned up a few times. This CDR3 reads CASSLTGTGGETQYF. CDR3 in DNA: TGTGCCAGCAGCTTAACGGGGACAGGGGGGGAGACCCAGTACTTC. V and J are TRBV7-3 and TRBJ2-5, with TRBD1 identical over 11 bases. CDR3 length: 15 residues. The germline CDR1 and CDR2 sequences are SGHTA and FQGTGA. The V gene end was trimmed by 0 bases and the J gene end by 5 bases; junction bases not matched to a gene: 2. Variable domain in full (rest from reference TRBV7-3 and TRBJ2-5): GAGVSQTPSNKVTEKGKYVELRCDPISGHTALYWYRQSLGQGPEFLIYFQGTGAADDSGLPNDRFFAVRPEGSVSTLKIQRTERGDSAVYLCASSLTGTGGETQYFGPGTRLLVL.

The rearrangement uses TRBV11-2 and TRBJ2-7; no clear D gene. The germline V and J ends were trimmed by 1 base and 2 bases, with 9 bases remaining between them. CDR1 SGHAT and CDR2 FQNNGV come from the germline V gene. This CDR3 comprises 14 residues. The CDR3 nucleotides are TGTGCCAGCAGCTTAGCGGCTAGTGCCTACGAGCAGTACTTC. It codes for CASSLAASAYEQYF. The full variable domain, completed using reference TRBV11-2 and TRBJ2-7, is EAGVAQSPRYKIIEKRQSVAFWCNPISGHATLYWYQQILGQGPKLLIQFQNNGVVDDSQLPKDRFSAERLKGVDSTLKIQPAKLEDSAVYLCASSLAASAYEQYFGPGTRLTVT.

The genes are TRBV11-1 and TRBJ2-3; 8 bases align to TRBD1. CDR1 is SGHAT and CDR2 is FQDESV in the germline V gene (reference sequence). Trimming cost V 3 bases and J 6 bases; bases outside gene matches: 5. CDR3 length: 14 amino acids. Here the CDR3 DNA reads TGTGCCAGCAGCTTCGGACAGGGACGGGATACGCAGTATTTT. It specifies CASSFGQGRDTQYF.

The J gene is TRBJ2-6, the V gene TRBV27; 7 nucleotides match TRBD2. Germline V gives CDR1 MNHEY, CDR2 SMNVEV (reference sequence). V lost 2 bases to trimming and J lost 1 base; unmatched junction nucleotides: 5. This CDR3 comprises 17 residues. Written as DNA, the CDR3 is TGTGCCAGCAGTTTAAGGGGAGCGGGATCTGGGGCCAACGTCCTGACTTTC. This translates into CASSLRGAGSGANVLTF.

The chain uses TRBV13 and TRBJ2-1; D remains unclear. The length of the CDR3 is 14 residues. Germline loops: CDR1 PRHDT, CDR2 FYEKMQ (reference sequence). The germline V and J ends were trimmed by 2 bases and 8 bases, with 13 bases remaining between them. CDR3 region: CASSLSPLDYEQFF. The DNA of the CDR3 is TGTGCCAGCAGCTTATCTCCCCTAGACTATGAGCAGTTCTTC.

This clone has a handful of counts. This chain uses TRBV28 with TRBJ1-1, with a weak D call TRBD1 (5 bases). This CDR3 has 15 amino acids. The V end lost 7 bases, the J end lost 4 bases, and 19 bases lay between the germline ends. CDR1 and CDR2 from the germline V gene are MDHEN and SYDVKM. The CDR3 protein is CASTIGAGSGTEAFF. The DNA for the CDR3 is TGTGCCAGCACCATAGGGGCAGGGTCGGGCACTGAAGCTTTCTTT.

The chain combines TRBV9 with TRBJ2-1; D may be TRBD2 (7 bases). The CDR3 runs to 15 residues. V lost 0 bases and J 8 bases, leaving 15 bases between the germline ends. CDR1 SGDLS and CDR2 YYNGEE come from the germline V gene. CDR3 sequence: CASSVGWGGPDEQFF. CDR3 DNA: TGTGCCAGCAGCGTAGGGTGGGGGGGCCCCGATGAGCAGTTCTTC.

This chain connects TRBV25-1 to TRBJ1-2; no clear D. The germline CDR1 and CDR2 sequences are MGHDK and SYGVNS. The ends were cut back, 6 bases at V and 2 bases at J, with 16 bases in the middle. This CDR3 has 15 amino acids. The DNA of the CDR3 is TGTGCCAGCAGCCCGTGGGCAGATGACAACTATGGCTACACCTTC. Protein: CASSPWADDNYGYTF.

The chain joins TRBV18 to TRBJ2-1, with 11 bases fitting TRBD1. V dropped 6 bases and J dropped 8; count of bases not matched to a gene: 9. Germline CDR1 reads KGHSH; CDR2 reads LQKENI. The CDR3 runs 15 residues. CDR3 loop: CASSPGTGGFDEQFF. The CDR3 DNA is TGTGCCAGCTCGCCCGGGACAGGGGGGTTCGATGAGCAGTTCTTC.

The J gene is TRBJ2-7, the V gene TRBV15; 10 bases map to TRBD1. In germline, CDR1 is LNHNV, CDR2 YYDKDF (reference sequence). This CDR3 contains 16 residues. V dropped 5 bases and J dropped 4; count of bases not matched to a gene: 11. CDR3 nucleotide sequence: TGTGCCACCAGCCGGGGGGCGGGACAGGGGACTTACGAGCAGTACTTC. Residues: CATSRGAGQGTYEQYF.